This is a list of T cell receptor beta chains from one sample in a study of T cell repertoires in cytomegalovirus infection. MiXCR, applied by TCRdb to the reads, yields one record per CDR3 protein. The profile shows about 740,000 distinct CDR3 sequences, 35% to 40% of them singletons. The sequenced sample was PBMCs. The receptors here all came from a human donor in good health (CMV status not recorded). Some clones in this sample may be carry-over from other donors' samples. The CDR3 runs from the conserved cysteine through the conserved F or W. The order of the fields is V gene, J gene, clone size, D gene, CDR3 DNA, CDR3 protein. A D gene is named only where the DNA matches it firmly. Size values are once, few and many counts, or a class for expanded clones, and some rows have none.

TRBV19,TRBJ1-2,-,-,TGTGCCAGTACCCTGCCAGGGACCTATGGCTACACCTTC,CASTLPGTYGYTF
TRBV4-1,TRBJ2-1,few,TRBD2,TGCGCCAGCAGCCAACCCACTAGCGGTTCCTACAATGAGCAGTTCTTC,CASSQPTSGSYNEQFF
TRBV10-3,TRBJ1-2,-,-,TGTGCCATCAGTGAAAGGGGTCCCGGCAGGGCACTTTTTCGGTACACCTTC,CAISERGPGRALFRYTF
TRBV7-2,TRBJ2-1,-,TRBD2,TGTGCCAGCAGCTTAGGAACTGGTGCTAGCGGGAACGCTGAGCAGTTCTTC,CASSLGTGASGNAEQFF
TRBV30,TRBJ1-5,-,-,TGTGCCTGGAGCAATGGGAACGGTCAGCCCCAGCATTTT,CAWSNGNGQPQHF
TRBV6-1,TRBJ1-5,many,-,TGTGCCAGCAGCGGCGACGCCGGGGGTCAGCCCCAGCATTTT,CASSGDAGGQPQHF
TRBV7-8,TRBJ2-1,-,-,TGTGCCAGCAGCTTGACGACCAGACGTGGCAATGAGCAGTTCTTC,CASSLTTRRGNEQFF
TRBV7-6,TRBJ2-2,few,-,TGTGCCAGCAGCTTAGCCCCGCCGTCTGGTCACACCGGGGAGCTGTTTTTT,CASSLAPPSGHTGELFF
TRBV30,TRBJ1-2,-,-,TGTGCCTGGGTTGTTAAGTTTTTAACCACCTTC,CAWVVKFLTTF
TRBV28,TRBJ1-5,few,TRBD1,TGTGCCAGCAGTAGGCACCCGGGACAGGGACATCAGCCCCAGCATTTT,CASSRHPGQGHQPQHF
TRBV7-2,TRBJ1-2,few,TRBD1,TGTGCCAGCAGCTTATTCTCCCGGACAGGGGGATATGGCTACACCTTC,CASSLFSRTGGYGYTF